This T cell receptor (beta chain) is from a study of blood T cell repertoires in COVID-19. Background on the study: From the United States, Italy and Spain came samples of acute and convalescent COVID-19. Nucleic acid was either cDNA or gDNA, and it came from T cells, B-cell-depleted T cells, or PBMCs.

Germline CDR1 and CDR2: MNHEY and SVGAGI. The J segment lost 5 bases and the V segment lost 4 bases, leaving 4 bases of the junction unmatched. This CDR3 has 14 amino acids. In the study's own analysis: Scientists estimated how many nucleated cells there were by amplifying reference gene primers. The method was immunoSEQ multiplex PCR; TCRdb's version includes in-frame clones alone and lacks a portion of them. V and J calls plus clone size are reproduced from that table; the DNA served to infer D and trimming. The sample has over 200,000 clones, over 75% seen once; the top ten hold approximately 5%. The clonotype originates from a human donor in a cohort sampled during active COVID-19. This sequence joins TRBV6-5 and TRBJ1-5; 8 nucleotides match TRBD1. Sequencing was performed on peripheral blood. In DNA form, the CDR3 reads TGTGCCAGCAGTTCGGACAGGGCCGATCAGCCCCAGCATTTT. Protein: CASSSDRADQPQHF.